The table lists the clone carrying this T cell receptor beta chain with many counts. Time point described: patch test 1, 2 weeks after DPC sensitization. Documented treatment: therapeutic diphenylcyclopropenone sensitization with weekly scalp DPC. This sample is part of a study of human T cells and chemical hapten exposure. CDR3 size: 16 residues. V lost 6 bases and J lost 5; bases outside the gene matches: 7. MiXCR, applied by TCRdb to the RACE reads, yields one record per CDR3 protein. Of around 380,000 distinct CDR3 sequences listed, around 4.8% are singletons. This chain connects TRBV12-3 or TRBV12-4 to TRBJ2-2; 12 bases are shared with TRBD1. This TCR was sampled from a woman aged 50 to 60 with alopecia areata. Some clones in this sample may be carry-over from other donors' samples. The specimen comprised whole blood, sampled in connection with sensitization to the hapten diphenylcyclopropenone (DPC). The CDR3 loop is CASSGPGQGATGELFF. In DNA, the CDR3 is TGTGCCAGCAGCGGTCCGGGACAGGGGGCGACCGGGGAGCTGTTTTTT.